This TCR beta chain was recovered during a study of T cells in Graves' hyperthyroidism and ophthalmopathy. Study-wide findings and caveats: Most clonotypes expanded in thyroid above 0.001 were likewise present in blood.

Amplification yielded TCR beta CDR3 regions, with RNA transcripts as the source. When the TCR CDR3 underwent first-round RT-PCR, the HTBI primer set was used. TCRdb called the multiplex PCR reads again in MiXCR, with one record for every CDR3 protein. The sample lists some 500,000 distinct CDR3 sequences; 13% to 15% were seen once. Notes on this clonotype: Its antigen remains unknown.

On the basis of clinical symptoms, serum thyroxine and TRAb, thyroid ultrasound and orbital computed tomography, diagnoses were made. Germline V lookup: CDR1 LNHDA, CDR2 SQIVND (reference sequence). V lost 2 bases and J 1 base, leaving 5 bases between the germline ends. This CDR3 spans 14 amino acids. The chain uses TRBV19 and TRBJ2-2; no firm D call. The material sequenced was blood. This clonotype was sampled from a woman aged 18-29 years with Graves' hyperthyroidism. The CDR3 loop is CASSIQGNTGELFF. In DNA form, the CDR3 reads TGTGCCAGTAGTATACAAGGGAACACCGGGGAGCTGTTTTTT.